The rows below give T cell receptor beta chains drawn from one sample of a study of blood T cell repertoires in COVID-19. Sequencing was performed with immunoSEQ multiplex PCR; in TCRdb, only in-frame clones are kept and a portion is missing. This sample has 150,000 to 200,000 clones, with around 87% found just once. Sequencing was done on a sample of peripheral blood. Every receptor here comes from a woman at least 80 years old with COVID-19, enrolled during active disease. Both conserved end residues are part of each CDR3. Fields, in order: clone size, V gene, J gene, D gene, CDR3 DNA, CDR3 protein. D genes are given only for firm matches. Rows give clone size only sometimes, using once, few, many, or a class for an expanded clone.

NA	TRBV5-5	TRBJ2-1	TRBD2	TGTGCCAGCAGCTTCAGTTTCGGGGCGGGAGCATTGGCCTACAATGAGCAGTTCTTC	CASSFSFGAGALAYNEQFF
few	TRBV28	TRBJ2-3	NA	TGTGCCAGCAGTCCTGTGGGCGGACACACAGATACGCAGTATTTT	CASSPVGGHTDTQYF
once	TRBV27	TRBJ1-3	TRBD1	TGTGCCAGTTGGGACAGGGCATTGTCTGGAAACACCATATATTTT	CASWDRALSGNTIYF
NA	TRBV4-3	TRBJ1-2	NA	TGCGCCAGCAGCCAAGTACCAGGGGCGTCTAACTATGGCTACACCTTC	CASSQVPGASNYGYTF
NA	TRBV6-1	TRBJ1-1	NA	TGTGCCAGCACCCTGGACAGTTATAAGGCTTTCTTT	CASTLDSYKAFF
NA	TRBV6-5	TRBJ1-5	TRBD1	TGTGCCAGCGCTCCCGGGACAGGGGCCAATCAGCCCCAGCATTTT	CASAPGTGANQPQHF
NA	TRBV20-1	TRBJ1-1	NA	TGCAGTGCTAGTACCCAGGTAACTTTCTTT	CSASTQVTFF
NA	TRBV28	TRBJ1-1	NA	TGTGCCAGCAGTTTAAGTCGGGGGATGCGGGGCCGGACGAACACTGAAGCTTTCTTT	CASSLSRGMRGRTNTEAFF
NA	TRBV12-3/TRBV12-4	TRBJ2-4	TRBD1	TGTGCCAGCATCCTCGGACCAGGGGGCATTCAGTACTTC	CASILGPGGIQYF
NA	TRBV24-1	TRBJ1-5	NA	TGTGCCACCCCGTCTGATCCATGGCAGGGCTGTAGGCGTAATCAGCCCCAGCATTTT	CATPSDPWQGCRRNQPQHF
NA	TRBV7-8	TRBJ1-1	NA	TGTGCCAGCAGCTTGAGACAGAACACTGAAGCTTTCTTT	CASSLRQNTEAFF
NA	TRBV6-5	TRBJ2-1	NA	TGTGCCAGCAGGGCAGGGGACGGACCATACAATGAGCAGTTCTTC	CASRAGDGPYNEQFF
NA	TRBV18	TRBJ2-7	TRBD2	TGTGCCAGCTCTGGGACTAGCGGAACCTACGAGCAGTACTTC	CASSGTSGTYEQYF
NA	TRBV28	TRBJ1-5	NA	TGTGCCAGCAGTTTGAGGCAGGGGATCAATCAGCCCCAGCATTTT	CASSLRQGINQPQHF
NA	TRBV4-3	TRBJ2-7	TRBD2	TGCGCCAGCAGCCTAGGGACTAGCGGGATTTACGAGCAGTACTTC	CASSLGTSGIYEQYF
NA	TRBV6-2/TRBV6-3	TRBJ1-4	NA	TGTGCCAGCAGTACCATACCCAGGTCAGAACTGTTTTTT	CASSTIPRSELFF
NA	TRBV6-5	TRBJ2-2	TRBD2	TGTGCCAGCAGCGTTAGCGGGGCCGGGGAGCTGTTTTTT	CASSVSGAGELFF
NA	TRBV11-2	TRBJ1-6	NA	TGTGCCACCTCTACAGGGTATAATTCACCCCTCCACTTT	CATSTGYNSPLHF
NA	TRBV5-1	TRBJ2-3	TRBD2	TGCGCCAGCGAGAGCGGGGGGGGCACAGATACGCAGTATTTT	CASESGGGTDTQYF
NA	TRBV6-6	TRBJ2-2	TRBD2	TGTGCCAGCAGTCCGGGACTAGCGGGAGGGCGTATCGGGGAGCTGTTTTTT	CASSPGLAGGRIGELFF
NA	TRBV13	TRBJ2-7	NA	TGTGCCAGCAGCTTACGAGGGCTTCCCTACGAGCAGTACTTC	CASSLRGLPYEQYF
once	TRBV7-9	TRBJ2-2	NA	TGTGCCAGCAGCTTAAGAGATTTTAACACCGGGGAGCTGTTTTTT	CASSLRDFNTGELFF
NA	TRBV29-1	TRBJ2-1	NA	TGCAGCGTTTATTCCCATTCGGGAGAGGTAAATGAGCAGTTCTTC	CSVYSHSGEVNEQFF
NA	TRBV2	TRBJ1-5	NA	TGTGCCAGCAGTGAAGGCTATAGCAATCAGCCCCAGCATTTT	CASSEGYSNQPQHF
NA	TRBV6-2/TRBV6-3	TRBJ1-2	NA	TGTGCCAGCAGTTACTCGGCGGACTATGGCTACACCTTC	CASSYSADYGYTF
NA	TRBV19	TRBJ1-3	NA	TGTGCCAGTCGTCAGGGAGGAAACACCATATATTTT	CASRQGGNTIYF
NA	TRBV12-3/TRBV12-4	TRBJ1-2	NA	TGTGCCAGCAGTTTGGATGGAAGGAGTGGCTACACCTTC	CASSLDGRSGYTF
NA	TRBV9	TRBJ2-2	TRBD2	TGTGCCAGCAGCGAGAGTAGCGGGAGGGTCGCCGGGGAGCTGTTTTTT	CASSESSGRVAGELFF
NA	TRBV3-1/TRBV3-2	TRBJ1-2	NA	TGTGCCAGCAGCCAGCGGGGGGTGAACTATGGCTACACCTTC	CASSQRGVNYGYTF
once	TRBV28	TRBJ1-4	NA	TGTGCCAGCAGTCAGCCCGGGAATTATGAAAAACTGTTTTTT	CASSQPGNYEKLFF
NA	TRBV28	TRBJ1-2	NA	TGTGCCAGCAGTTTGCGCTTAGGGCAGGGTAATGGCTACACCTTC	CASSLRLGQGNGYTF
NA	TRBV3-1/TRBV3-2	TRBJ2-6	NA	TGTGCCAGCAGCCAAGCTTTGGGGGCCAACGTCCTGACTTTC	CASSQALGANVLTF
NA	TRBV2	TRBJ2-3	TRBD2	TGTGCCAGCTCTTCGACTAGCGGCAGGTCTAGCACAGATACGCAGTATTTT	CASSSTSGRSSTDTQYF
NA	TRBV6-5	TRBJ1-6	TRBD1	TGTGCCAGCAGACGGGGACAGGGGACGGGATCACCCCTCCACTTT	CASRRGQGTGSPLHF
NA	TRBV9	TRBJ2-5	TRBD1	TGTGCCAGCAGCGCCACCCCCGGGACAGGGTATCTGGAGACCCAGTACTTC	CASSATPGTGYLETQYF